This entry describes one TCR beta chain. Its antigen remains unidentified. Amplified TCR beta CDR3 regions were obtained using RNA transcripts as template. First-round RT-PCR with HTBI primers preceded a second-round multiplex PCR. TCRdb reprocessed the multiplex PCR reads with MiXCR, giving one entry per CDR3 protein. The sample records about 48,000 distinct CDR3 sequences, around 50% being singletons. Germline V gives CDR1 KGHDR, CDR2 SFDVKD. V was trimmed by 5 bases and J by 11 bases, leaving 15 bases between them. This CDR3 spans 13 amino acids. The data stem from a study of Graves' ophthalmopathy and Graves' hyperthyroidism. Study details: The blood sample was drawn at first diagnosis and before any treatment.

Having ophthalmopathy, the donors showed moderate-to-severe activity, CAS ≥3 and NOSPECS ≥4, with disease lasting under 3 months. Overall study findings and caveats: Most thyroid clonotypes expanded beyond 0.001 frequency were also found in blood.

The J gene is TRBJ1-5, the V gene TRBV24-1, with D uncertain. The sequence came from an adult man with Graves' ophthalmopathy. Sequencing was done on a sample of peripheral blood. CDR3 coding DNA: TGTGCCACCAGTGGGTCATTAGGAGAGACCCAGCATTTT. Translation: CATSGSLGETQHF.